This section outlines one TCR beta chain sequence together with its context. Its specificity is unknown. A single record per CDR3 protein comes from TCRdb applying MiXCR to the reads. The sample contains 550,000 to 850,000 distinct CDR3 sequences, 33% of which appear only once. V trimming: 4 bases; J trimming: 1 base; junction bases outside the gene matches: 14. There are 18 residues in the CDR3. Germline V gives CDR1 MGHRA, CDR2 YSYEKL. This sample stems from a study of T cell repertoires in cytomegalovirus infection. Findings and limits, study-wide: CMV-specific TCR beta clonotypes restricted by HLA-C dominated the ex vivo response. Frequencies of public TCR beta families were cumulated, and this identified carriers of CMV plus the relevant HLA.

Source: cultured PBMCs, taken from culture after CMV antigen stimulation. The chain joins TRBV4-1 to TRBJ2-7, with TRBD1 matching over 9 bases. The TCR comes from a human donor in good health (CMV status not recorded). Some clones in this sample may be carry-over from other donors' samples. CDR3 nucleotides: TGCGCCAGCAGCCGACTATATCCGGGACAGGGAATTTCCTACGAGCAGTACTTC. Its protein product is CASSRLYPGQGISYEQYF.